The 15 T cell receptor beta chains presented below share a single source sample, sequenced in a study of cytomegalovirus exposure and HLA in healthy donors. The PCR was carried out with 60 Vbeta primers and 13 Jbeta primers. Data came from immunoSEQ multiplex PCR; TCRdb stores just in-frame clones and leaves some out. Seen here are fewer than 70,000 clones, around 68% observed once, and the top ten hold approximately 11%. Sequenced sample: PBMCs. These receptors all come from a woman in her twenties or thirties in good health and CMV-seronegative.

This clone was observed a few times. This chain links TRBV27 with TRBJ2-7; 7 nucleotides agree with TRBD1. The CDR3 spans 15 residues. The germline gives CDR1 MNHEY, CDR2 SMNVEV (reference sequence). The V and J ends lost 8 bases and 1 base, in that order; junction bases with no gene match: 11. The CDR3 region is CASGTTGVSSYEQYF. The DNA of the CDR3 is TGTGCCAGCGGGACAACAGGGGTCTCTTCCTACGAGCAGTACTTC.

The rearrangement links TRBV6-1 to TRBJ2-1; 10 nucleotides align to TRBD1. The CDR3 is 15 residues long. Germline V gives CDR1 MNHNS, CDR2 SASEGT. V was clipped by 3 bases and J by 4 bases; unmatched bases: 3. CDR3 sequence reads: CASSDLGQGYNEQFF. Here the CDR3 DNA reads TGTGCCAGCAGTGACCTGGGACAGGGGTACAATGAGCAGTTCTTC.

Written as DNA, the CDR3 is TGTGCCAGCAGCTTAGGGCGGGGGCAAAGCACAGATACGCAGTATTTT. It is translated as CASSLGRGQSTDTQYF. V usage is TRBV11-3 and J usage is TRBJ2-3; weak D call: TRBD2 (7 bases). V lost 1 base and J lost 0, with 11 bases in between. Per germline, CDR1 SGHNT and CDR2 YENEEA. There are 16 residues in the CDR3.

The rearrangement uses TRBV4-1 and TRBJ1-2; no clear D gene. V was pared by 0 bases and J by 2 bases, with 19 bases between. The CDR3 sequence is 18 residues long. CDR1 and CDR2 (germline): MGHRA, YSYEKL. The DNA for the CDR3 is TGCGCCAGCAGCCAAGATAAAGGACGGCTGCCGGGAAACTATGGCTACACCTTC. Protein: CASSQDKGRLPGNYGYTF.

This chain connects TRBV4-2 to TRBJ2-3, with 12 positions matching TRBD2. The CDR3 has 17 amino acids. J lost 8 bases, V lost 3 bases, and 12 bases had no gene match. CDR1 LGHNA and CDR2 YNFKEQ come from the germline V gene. The CDR3 region is CASSHSSSSGGATTQYF. The CDR3 DNA reads as TGTGCCAGCAGCCACAGCTCTTCTAGCGGGGGGGCGACTACGCAGTATTTT.

The chain employs TRBV9 and TRBJ2-1; TRBD2 matches at 8 bases. The length of the CDR3 is 15 residues. Per germline, CDR1 SGDLS and CDR2 YYNGEE. V was pared by 0 bases and J by 4 bases, with 3 bases of the junction left unmatched. The CDR3 DNA sequence: TGTGCCAGCAGCGTAGTTAGCGGGGTTTACAATGAGCAGTTCTTC. Translated, it gives CASSVVSGVYNEQFF.

The genes are TRBV20-1 and TRBJ1-2; the D is unclear. This CDR3 comprises 11 residues. Trimming pared 1 base from V and 6 bases from J, leaving 6 bases between. Germline V lookup: CDR1 DFQATT, CDR2 SNEGSKA (reference sequence). This CDR3 is CSARGRDGYTF. In nucleotides, the CDR3 is TGCAGTGCTAGAGGGAGGGATGGCTACACCTTC.

This chain's CDR3 is CASSQAGGVYNTEAFF. CDR3 nucleotide sequence: TGTGCCAGCAGCCAGGCAGGGGGCGTTTATAACACTGAAGCTTTCTTT. The rearrangement links TRBV5-6 to TRBJ1-1; 8 bases agree with TRBD1. The CDR3 has 16 residues. Germline V lookup: CDR1 SGHDT, CDR2 YYEEEE. The J segment lost 2 bases and the V segment lost 4 bases, leaving 10 bases of the junction unmatched.

The rearrangement joins TRBV19 to TRBJ1-5; D gene uncertain. Germline V gene sequence: CDR1 LNHDA, CDR2 SQIVND (reference sequence). V lost 4 bases to trimming and J lost 3 bases, with 13 bases between them. The CDR3 length is 15 residues. The CDR3 spells CASSTDTELNQPQHF. The CDR3 bases are TGTGCCAGTAGTACCGACACGGAACTCAATCAGCCCCAGCATTTT.

The chain is built from TRBV9 and TRBJ2-7, with TRBD2 as a possible D gene (6 bases). The CDR3 has 16 amino acids. Between the trimmed V and J ends, which lost 0 bases and 0 bases, there was a span of 13 bases. Germline CDR1 and CDR2: SGDLS and YYNGEE. The CDR3: CASSVGRDLLSYEQYF. The CDR3 DNA is TGTGCCAGCAGCGTAGGGAGGGACCTACTCTCCTACGAGCAGTACTTC. The full variable domain, with the rest looked up from reference TRBV9 and TRBJ2-7, is DSGVTQTPKHLITATGQRVTLRCSPRSGDLSVYWYQQSLDQGLQFLIQYYNGEERAKGNILERFSAQQFPDLHSELNLSSLELGDSALYFCASSVGRDLLSYEQYFGPGTRLTVT.

The table lists this clone with a count of one. The J gene is TRBJ2-5, the V gene TRBV1; the table's D call of TRBD2 was not tested on the DNA. TRBV1 is an annotated pseudogene. The CDR3 contains 15 residues. In nucleotides, the CDR3 is TGCACCAGCAGCCAAGTCGTGGCGGGGGAAGAGACCCAGTACTTC. It translates to CTSSQVVAGEETQYF.

V gene TRBV7-9 combines with J gene TRBJ1-2, with 7 positions matching TRBD1. This CDR3 contains 13 residues. Trimming took 5 bases from V and 7 from J; bases not matched to a gene: 7. Germline V lookup: CDR1 SEHNR, CDR2 FQNEAQ (reference sequence). The chain's CDR3 is CASSTRTGPGYTF. CDR3 bases: TGTGCCAGCAGCACGAGGACAGGCCCTGGCTACACCTTC.

The chain combines TRBV7-3 with TRBJ1-1; D is perhaps TRBD1 (5 bases). Trimming stripped 8 bases from V and 4 bases from J, with 20 bases between. Germline assignment: CDR1 SGHTA and CDR2 FQGTGA. This CDR3 has 15 amino acids. The CDR3 loop reads CASSPRRGALTEAFF. The CDR3 DNA is TGTGCCAGCTCCCCGCGGCGGGGCGCTCTCACTGAAGCTTTCTTT.

The chain joins TRBV5-4 to TRBJ2-7; D remains ambiguous. The V end was cut by 4 bases, the J end by 3 bases, with 17 bases between. The CDR3 contains 15 residues. The germline V gene encodes CDR1 SGHNT and CDR2 YYREEE (reference sequence). CDR3 nucleotide sequence: TGTGCCAGCAGCCCCTCCCTCTCCTCGGGCTACGAGCAGTACTTC. Translating it yields CASSPSLSSGYEQYF. The entire variable domain, with the rest obtained from reference TRBV5-4 and TRBJ2-7, is as follows: ETGVTQSPTHLIKTRGQQVTLRCSSQSGHNTVSWYQQALGQGPQFIFQYYREEENGRGNFPPRFSGLQFPNYSSELNVNALELDDSALYLCASSPSLSSGYEQYFGPGTRLTVT.

This chain uses TRBV7-2 with TRBJ1-6; weak D call: TRBD1 (6 bases). V was pared by 4 bases and J by 5 bases, with 12 bases between. CDR1 is SGHTA and CDR2 is FQGNSA in the germline V gene. This CDR3 comprises 15 residues. The CDR3, as DNA: TGTGCCAGCAGCTCCGACAGGATAAATAATTCACCCCTCCACTTT. Protein product: CASSSDRINNSPLHF.